This T cell receptor beta chain derives from a study of T-cell memory formation after mild COVID-19. Study-wide findings and caveats: Of the contracting clones, CD4+ ones lay mainly in CM and EM, and CD8+ ones in EMRA.

Note on this clonotype: Its antigen remains unknown.

TCRdb reprocessed the 5' RACE reads with MiXCR, giving one entry per CDR3 protein. Among 350,000 to 500,000 distinct CDR3 sequences listed, 20% were seen once. Material: PBMCs or a T cell subset sorted from them (not recorded which). This TCR was recovered from an adult woman who had mild COVID-19 (a few samples of this study predate the infection). Cell type and time point are not known.

The CDR3 sequence is CASSQGATGLGYGYTF. CDR3 nucleotide sequence: TGTGCCAGCAGCCAGGGAGCGACAGGGTTGGGCTATGGCTACACCTTC. The chain carries TRBV4-2 and TRBJ1-2, with 7 bases fitting TRBD1. V shed 3 bases, J shed 4 bases, and the junction held 11 bases outside the gene matches. Germline loops: CDR1 LGHNA, CDR2 YNFKEQ. The CDR3 has 16 amino acids.